The 32 T cell receptor beta chains below come from one sample, sequenced in a study of blood T cell repertoires in COVID-19. Produced via immunoSEQ multiplex PCR; TCRdb's table is partial and in-frame only. The sample records some 220,000 clones, approximately 80% being singletons. The sample taken for sequencing was peripheral blood. The origin of the receptors is a man aged 50 to 60 with active or convalescent COVID-19.

The chain joins TRBV6-2 or TRBV6-3 to TRBJ2-5; D might be TRBD1 (5 bases). The CDR3 runs 15 residues. CDR1 MNHEY and CDR2 SVGEGT come from the germline V gene. With 4 bases removed from V and 4 bases from J, the gap between germline ends came to 16 bases. DNA for the CDR3: TGTGCCAGCAGTTCTGACAGAGTTCATGTAGAGACCCAGTACTTC. Protein product: CASSSDRVHVETQYF.

The sample holds a few counts of this clone. V usage is TRBV24-1 and J usage is TRBJ2-3; 9 bases are a match to TRBD1. This CDR3 has 13 amino acids. With 9 bases clipped from V and 2 bases from J, the junction kept 2 bases outside the gene matches. Germline-derived CDR1 and CDR2 are KGHDR and SFDVKD. CDR3 DNA sequence: TGTGCCACCCGGGACAGGGACACAGATACGCAGTATTTT. Translated: CATRDRDTDTQYF.

In the case of this clone: The germline gene is not matched at one end of the junction; a read error may be the cause. This chain connects TRBV7-7 to TRBJ2-3; TRBD2 aligns across 15 bases. CDR3 length: 16 residues. CDR1 and CDR2 from the germline V gene are SSHAT and FNYEAQ (reference sequence). CDR3 DNA: TGTGCTAGCAGCCCCGGACTAGCGGGGGGGACAGATACGCAGTATTTT. It specifies CASSPGLAGGTDTQYF.

V is TRBV7-2 and J is TRBJ1-1; 7 bases are a match to TRBD1. The CDR3 sequence is 15 residues long. J gave up 3 bases and V 2 bases, and 6 bases lay outside the gene matches. Per the germline V gene, CDR1 is SGHTA and CDR2 is FQGNSA. The CDR3 is CASSLRVTGHTEAFF. The CDR3 bases are TGTGCCAGCAGCTTACGGGTGACAGGGCACACTGAAGCTTTCTTT.

This clone was detected a few times. J is TRBJ2-1 and V is TRBV5-4; D unclear. Looked up from germline, CDR1 is SGHNT and CDR2 is YYREEE (reference sequence). The CDR3 consists of 12 residues. Between the trimmed V and J ends, which lost 4 bases and 6 bases, there was a span of 8 bases. The CDR3 DNA reads as TGTGCCAGCAGCCCTGAGTTCAATGAGCAGTTCTTC. This sequence encodes CASSPEFNEQFF.

The V gene is TRBV19, the J gene TRBJ1-1; TRBD1 matches 7 bases. J lost 5 bases, V lost 4 bases, and 16 bases had no gene match. The CDR3 covers 17 residues. The V gene's germline CDR1 is LNHDA and CDR2 SQIVND (reference sequence). This chain's CDR3 is CASSTPRGYVIWTEAFF. The CDR3 DNA sequence: TGTGCCAGTAGTACCCCCAGGGGGTATGTTATATGGACTGAAGCTTTCTTT.

In DNA, the CDR3 is TGTGCCAGCAGCAAAGTTGGACGAGTGGGGGGTGAAGCTTTCTTT. Amino acids: CASSKVGRVGGEAFF. V usage is TRBV21-1 and J usage is TRBJ1-1. TRBV21-1 represents a pseudogene. The CDR3 contains 15 residues.

V and J are TRBV9 and TRBJ2-1; 7 bases are a match to TRBD2. The length of the CDR3 is 16 residues. Germline CDR1 SGDLS, CDR2 YYNGEE. The V gene end was trimmed by 4 bases and the J gene end by 5 bases; junction bases not matched to a gene: 12. The CDR3 bases are TGTGCCAGCAGCTCCCCAACGGGCGGGAGCGACAATGAGCAGTTCTTC. This sequence encodes CASSSPTGGSDNEQFF.

The chain employs TRBV2 and TRBJ2-4; D unresolved. The V gene's germline CDR1 is SNHLY and CDR2 FYNNEI. There are 14 residues in the CDR3. Trimming left V 5 bases short and J 3 bases short, with 11 bases between. CDR3 nucleotide sequence: TGTGCCAGCAGTTCCCCAGATTTCAAAAACATTCAGTACTTC. Protein sequence: CASSSPDFKNIQYF. The full variable domain, rest sourced from reference TRBV2 and TRBJ2-4, is EPEVTQTPSHQVTQMGQEVILRCVPISNHLYFYWYRQILGQKVEFLVSFYNNEISEKSEIFDDQFSVERPDGSNFTLKIRSTKLEDSAMYFCASSSPDFKNIQYFGAGTRLSVL.

This sequence joins TRBV5-1 and TRBJ2-5; 10 bases agree with TRBD1. Germline assignment: CDR1 SGHRS and CDR2 YFSETQ. The CDR3 is 15 residues long. V lost 4 bases, J lost 3 bases, and 6 bases stayed unmatched. DNA for the CDR3: TGCGCCAGCAGCATCCTCGGGACAGGGGAAGAGACCCAGTACTTC. Its translation is CASSILGTGEETQYF.

The chain recombines TRBV28 with TRBJ1-1; TRBD1 is a possible D gene (6 bases). Germline V lookup: CDR1 MDHEN, CDR2 SYDVKM. The V gene lost 1 base and the J gene lost 6 bases, with 12 bases spanning the gap. The CDR3 has 14 residues. CDR3 protein: CASSLSYRAAEAFF. The CDR3 DNA follows: TGTGCCAGCAGTTTATCGTACAGGGCCGCTGAAGCTTTCTTT.

The chain combines TRBV28 with TRBJ1-4; 8 nucleotides match TRBD1. The CDR3 extends over 16 amino acids. Germline CDR1 is MDHEN and CDR2 is SYDVKM. The V and J ends lost 5 bases and 5 bases, in that order; junction bases with no gene match: 10. The CDR3 loop reads CASSPSGTGVNEKLFF. CDR3 bases: TGTGCCAGCAGTCCAAGCGGGACAGGAGTAAATGAAAAACTGTTTTTT.

This chain uses TRBV7-2 with TRBJ2-3; a weak D match, TRBD2 (6 bases). Trimming pared 4 bases from V and 10 bases from J, leaving 18 bases between. CDR3 length: 14 amino acids. Germline CDR1 is SGHTA and CDR2 is FQGNSA. Here the CDR3 reads CASSWGVARSAQYF. The CDR3 bases are TGTGCCAGCAGCTGGGGGGTAGCTCGCTCGGCGCAGTATTTT.

This rearrangement joins TRBV19 to TRBJ2-5; D might be TRBD2 (6 bases). V dropped 3 bases and J dropped 5 bases, with 16 bases sitting between them. CDR1 is LNHDA and CDR2 is SQIVND in the germline V gene (reference sequence). This CDR3 region has 15 residues. CDR3 DNA: TGTGCCAGTAGTATGCGACTAGACCTCATGGAGACCCAGTACTTC. Translation gives CASSMRLDLMETQYF.

The rearrangement joins TRBV19 to TRBJ1-5; 8 bases align to TRBD1. The germline CDR1 and CDR2 sequences are LNHDA and SQIVND (reference sequence). The CDR3 is made up of 17 amino acids. The junction had 10 bases not matched to a gene; V was cut back by 6 bases and J by 0 bases. Here the CDR3 reads CASSFGTGLYSNQPQHF. As DNA, the CDR3 is TGTGCCAGTAGCTTCGGGACAGGACTCTATAGCAATCAGCCCCAGCATTTT. Supplemented by reference TRBV19 and TRBJ1-5, the full variable domain reads DGGITQSPKYLFRKEGQNVTLSCEQNLNHDAMYWYRQDPGQGLRLIYYSQIVNDFQKGDIAEGYSVSREKKESFPLTVTSAQKNPTAFYLCASSFGTGLYSNQPQHFGDGTRLSIL.

The rearrangement joins TRBV30 to TRBJ2-1; 11 bases line up with TRBD2. CDR3 length equals 15 residues. Germline CDR1 is GTSNPN and CDR2 is SVGIG (reference sequence). The V segment lost 4 bases and the J segment 2 bases; nucleotides outside the gene matches: 4. DNA for the CDR3: TGTGCCTGGACTGTAGCGGGAGGGACCTACAATGAGCAGTTCTTC. Translated, it gives CAWTVAGGTYNEQFF.

The rearrangement links TRBV7-3 to TRBJ2-3, with TRBD1 identical over 7 bases. The germline V gene has CDR1 SGHTA and CDR2 FQGTGA. With V trimmed by 5 bases and J by 3 bases, 8 bases remained unmatched. CDR3 size: 15 residues. The CDR3 here is CASSPNARGTDTQYF. The CDR3 DNA sequence: TGTGCCAGCAGCCCCAACGCCAGGGGGACAGATACGCAGTATTTT.

Here the CDR3 reads CASSAGQETEAFF. CDR3 in DNA: TGTGCCAGCAGCGCCGGACAGGAGACTGAAGCTTTCTTT. This rearrangement joins TRBV9 to TRBJ1-1, with TRBD1 identical over 7 bases. V trimming: 3 bases; J trimming: 5 bases; junction bases outside the gene matches: 4. The V gene's germline CDR1 is SGDLS and CDR2 YYNGEE. This CDR3 contains 13 residues.

The chain uses TRBV11-3 and TRBJ2-1, with 7 bases matching TRBD2. V lost 4 bases and J lost 0; bases outside the gene matches: 3. This CDR3 has 15 amino acids. Germline loops: CDR1 SGHNT, CDR2 YENEEA. In DNA, the CDR3 is TGTGCCAGCAGCTCAGGCGGGAGCTCCTACAATGAGCAGTTCTTC. It yields the protein CASSSGGSSYNEQFF.

The chain joins TRBV10-2 to TRBJ2-1; 14 bases align to TRBD2. Germline V gene lookup returns CDR1 WSHSY and CDR2 SAAADI. The length of the CDR3 is 16 residues. With V trimmed by 7 bases and J by 5 bases, 7 bases remained unmatched. The CDR3 DNA is TGCGCCAGCACAGGGACTAGCGGGAGCAAGGACAATGAGCAGTTCTTC. Protein sequence: CASTGTSGSKDNEQFF.

This chain joins TRBV2 and TRBJ1-3, with D tentatively TRBD1 (5 bases). V lost 2 bases and J lost 0, with 8 bases in between. The CDR3 runs to 15 residues. CDR1 and CDR2 (germline): SNHLY, FYNNEI. In nucleotides, the CDR3 is TGTGCCAGCAGTGAATGGGGCGGCTCTGGAAACACCATATATTTT. Amino acid sequence: CASSEWGGSGNTIYF.

The gene calls are TRBV6-2 or TRBV6-3 and TRBJ2-7; 9 nucleotides agree with TRBD1. Germline trimming cut 6 bases from V and 2 bases from J; bases unmatched to any gene: 5. The V gene's germline CDR1 is MNHEY and CDR2 SVGEGT. This CDR3 is 14 amino acids long. CDR3 coding DNA: TGTGCCAGCAGCCCGGGACAGGGAACCTACGAGCAGTACTTC. Protein sequence: CASSPGQGTYEQYF.

This clone was seen more than once but under ten times. The chain has TRBV6-5 and TRBJ2-3; D gene uncertain. The CDR3 has 15 amino acids. CDR1 and CDR2 (germline): MNHEY, SVGAGI. Trimming cost V 4 bases and J 2 bases, with 13 bases left between them. CDR3 protein: CASSWARINTDTQYF. The CDR3 coding sequence is TGTGCCAGCAGTTGGGCCCGAATAAACACAGATACGCAGTATTTT.

V is TRBV2 and J is TRBJ2-3, with D uncertain. The CDR3 covers 14 residues. Germline loops: CDR1 SNHLY, CDR2 FYNNEI. Trimming stripped 3 bases from V and 0 bases from J, with 7 bases between. The CDR3 is CASSDTVSTDTQYF. The CDR3 DNA reads TGTGCCAGCAGTGATACGGTTAGCACAGATACGCAGTATTTT.

The J gene is TRBJ1-2, the V gene TRBV14; D call uncertain. V was pared by 5 bases and J by 5 bases, with 12 bases between. Germline V CDR1 and CDR2: SGHDN, FVKESK. The CDR3 is 13 residues long. CDR3 amino acids: CASSVIRGYGYTF. DNA for the CDR3: TGTGCCAGCAGCGTAATTCGGGGATATGGCTACACCTTC.

The table lists this clone with a count of one. The V gene is TRBV15, the J gene TRBJ1-1; a weak D match, TRBD1 (5 bases). Germline V gene lookup returns CDR1 LNHNV and CDR2 YYDKDF (reference sequence). Deletions cut 2 bases from V and 0 bases from J, with 10 bases between. This CDR3 is 15 amino acids long. In DNA, the CDR3 is TGTGCCACCAGCAGACAGGGTTCGATGAACACTGAAGCTTTCTTT. It translates to CATSRQGSMNTEAFF.

CDR3 region: CASSESAGGGKNIQYF. The CDR3 region has the DNA TGTGCCAGCAGTGAATCGGCGGGAGGAGGCAAAAACATTCAGTACTTC. V usage is TRBV2 and J usage is TRBJ2-4; 8 nucleotides match TRBD2. Trimming took 2 bases from V and 3 from J; bases not matched to a gene: 6. The CDR3 sequence is 16 residues long. CDR1 and CDR2 (germline): SNHLY, FYNNEI.

The genes are TRBV11-2 and TRBJ2-3; D perhaps matches TRBD2 (6 bases). The CDR3 length is 14 residues. Germline values: CDR1 SGHAT, CDR2 FQNNGV. Between the trimmed V and J ends, which lost 3 bases and 6 bases, there was a span of 13 bases. This CDR3 is CASSFLLAGDTQYF. The CDR3 DNA reads TGTGCCAGCAGCTTTTTACTAGCAGGGGATACGCAGTATTTT.

Details on this clone: One end of the junction fails to match germline, which may point to a read error. The chain uses TRBV28 and TRBJ2-7; TRBD1 agrees at 8 bases. CDR1 is MDHEN and CDR2 is SYDVKM in the germline V gene. The CDR3 totals 11 residues. CDR3 nucleotides: TGTGCCAGCAGAAGCTGGACAGGGTTAAACTTC. It codes for CASRSWTGLNF.

The chain is built from TRBV7-8 and TRBJ2-5; no clear D. The CDR3 sequence is 15 residues long. Per the germline V gene, CDR1 is SGHVS and CDR2 is FQNEAQ. V lost 5 bases, J lost 4 bases, and 17 bases lay in between. The CDR3 coding sequence is TGTGCCAGCAGCCCCAGGTCGAGCTGGGCAGAGACCCAGTACTTC. Its translation is CASSPRSSWAETQYF.

The genes are TRBV23-1 and TRBJ2-7, with TRBD2 matching 8 bases. TRBV23-1 is placed among ORFs of uncertain function. The CDR3 is 20 amino acids. Losses at the gene ends were 2 bases for V and 0 bases for J; bases not matched to a gene: 18. Here the CDR3 reads CASSQMGRWDSGTSSYEQYF. The CDR3 nucleotides read TGCGCCAGCAGTCAAATGGGCCGGTGGGATAGCGGGACTAGCTCCTACGAGCAGTACTTC.

The rearrangement links TRBV7-6 to TRBJ2-1, with a possible D match to TRBD2 (5 bases). The V end was cut by 1 base, the J end by 1 base, with 14 bases between. CDR1 is SGHVS and CDR2 is FNYEAQ in the germline V gene. CDR3 size: 17 residues. CDR3 bases: TGTGCCAGCAGCTTAGTGAACTCGGGGAGTTCCTACAATGAGCAGTTCTTC. Protein product: CASSLVNSGSSYNEQFF.